The 4 T cell receptor beta chains reported below all come from one sample, sequenced in a study of Graves' ophthalmopathy and Graves' hyperthyroidism (dated by TCRdb to 2016 to 2019). These reads were obtained on an Illumina HiSeq 2000. TCR beta CDR3 regions were amplified from RNA transcripts for repertoire sequencing. HTBI primers and the Qiagen OneStep RT-PCR kit were used in a first-round RT-PCR, which was followed by a second-round multiplex PCR, size selection and purification. Using fastp at Q25 and MiXCR, TCRdb reprocessed the public reads and kept productive beta chains. Every distinct CDR3 protein forms one entry, paired with its most common genes and DNA. This sample is represented by about 340,000 distinct CDR3 sequences; about a sixth of them were singletons. The leading ten clones occupy more than 9% of the sample. The sample was peripheral blood. Receptors originate from an adult man with Graves' ophthalmopathy.

In its sample, this clonotype was seen a few times. V is TRBV6-5 and J is TRBJ2-5; D is undetermined. V was cut by 0 bases and J by 3 bases, with 8 bases left in between. The CDR3 length is 14 residues. Germline-derived CDR1 and CDR2 are MNHEY and SVGAGI. The CDR3 protein is CASSYSLSKETQYF. CDR3 DNA sequence: TGTGCCAGCAGTTACTCGCTGTCTAAAGAGACCCAGTACTTC.

This clonotype was found many times. The chain couples TRBV9 to TRBJ2-6; D unresolved. The germline V gene has CDR1 SGDLS and CDR2 YYNGEE. V lost 3 bases to trimming and J lost 0 bases, with 16 bases between them. This CDR3 spans 18 amino acids. The CDR3 here is CASSARDGLPSGANVLTF. DNA for the CDR3: TGTGCCAGCAGCGCCCGAGACGGCCTCCCCTCTGGGGCCAACGTCCTGACTTTC.

This clonotype was picked up many times. The chain recombines TRBV5-1 with TRBJ1-1; D is unclear. From germline, CDR1 is SGHRS and CDR2 YFSETQ. Trimming pared 5 bases from V and 1 base from J, leaving 9 bases between. The CDR3 has 13 amino acids. The CDR3: CASRQQENTEAFF. The CDR3 bases are TGCGCCAGCAGACAACAAGAGAACACTGAAGCTTTCTTT.

The table lists this clonotype with many counts. The rearrangement links TRBV7-2 to TRBJ2-7, with TRBD1 matching 9 bases. The V gene end was trimmed by 4 bases and the J gene end by 3 bases; junction bases not matched to a gene: 4. Germline V gene lookup returns CDR1 SGHTA and CDR2 FQGNSA. This CDR3 has 14 residues. CDR3: CASSYWDRDYEQYF. For the CDR3, the DNA is TGTGCCAGCAGCTACTGGGACAGGGACTACGAGCAGTACTTC.